These 13 T cell receptor beta chains share one sample of origin, sequenced in a study of molecular identifiers for immune sequencing clone quantification. Via MiXCR, TCRdb re-called the PCR reads, giving one row per CDR3 protein. The table has 12,000 or so distinct CDR3 sequences, around 19% seen once. Sequencing was carried out using naive CD8+ T cells from blood, with Jurkat cell RNA spiked in. Subset of the sample: FACS-sorted CD8+CD4-CCR7+CD45RA+ naive T cells. The receptors were gathered from a human donor in good health. Some libraries in this study had Jurkat cell RNA spiked in.

This clonotype is labeled medium-sized. This chain links TRBV19 with TRBJ2-7; 7 bases are a match to TRBD1. This CDR3 is built from 14 residues. The germline CDR1 and CDR2 sequences are LNHDA and SQIVND (reference sequence). V shed 5 bases, J shed 3 bases, and the junction held 7 bases outside the gene matches. CDR3 DNA sequence: TGTGCCAGTAGTCCGGCAGGGGGAAACTACGAGCAGTACTTC. This translates into CASSPAGGNYEQYF.

By share, this clonotype ranks as medium-sized. The rearrangement joins TRBV7-2 to TRBJ2-3; D remains unclear. Germline CDR1 reads SGHTA; CDR2 reads FQGNSA. V lost 5 bases to trimming and J lost 0 bases, with 18 bases between them. The CDR3 has 17 amino acids. The CDR3 is CASSVEGLRGSTDTQYF. The CDR3 DNA reads TGTGCCAGCAGCGTAGAAGGCCTCCGAGGAAGCACAGATACGCAGTATTTT. The complete variable domain, with remaining parts taken from reference TRBV7-2 and TRBJ2-3, reads GAGVSQSPSNKVTEKGKDVELRCDPISGHTALYWYRQSLGQGLEFLIYFQGNSAPDKSGLPSDRFSAERTGGSVSTLTIQRTQQEDSAVYLCASSVEGLRGSTDTQYFGPGTRLTVL.

This clonotype rates as medium-sized (0.01 to 0.1%). This chain joins TRBV11-2 and TRBJ2-1; 10 bases are shared with TRBD1. Germline CDR1 SGHAT, CDR2 FQNNGV. This CDR3 region has 17 residues. V was pared by 0 bases and J by 15 bases, with 17 bases of the junction left unmatched. CDR3 region: CASSLEPDRGHQATGFF. The CDR3 bases are TGTGCCAGCAGCTTAGAACCCGACAGGGGGCACCAGGCTACAGGGTTCTTC.

This clonotype is labeled medium-sized (0.01 to 0.1%). The chain has TRBV14 and TRBJ2-3; D is perhaps TRBD1 or TRBD2 (5 bases each). V dropped 0 bases and J dropped 6 bases, with 16 bases sitting between them. The CDR3 spans 16 residues. The germline V gene encodes CDR1 SGHDN and CDR2 FVKESK. The CDR3, as DNA: TGTGCCAGCAGCCAAGATACAGGTTGGAGAGGGGATACGCAGTATTTT. Protein product: CASSQDTGWRGDTQYF.

Comment on this clonotype: Just one base apart from a much larger clone, this may be a read error. The chain recombines TRBV7-9 with TRBJ2-7; the match to TRBD2 covers 8 bases. CDR1 SEHNR and CDR2 FQNEAQ come from the germline V gene (reference sequence). This CDR3 has 13 residues. The V segment lost 9 bases and the J segment 3 bases; nucleotides outside the gene matches: 7. CDR3 DNA sequence: TGTGCCAGAAGCCCCAGCGGGAGCTACGAGCAGTACTTC. Translation: CARSPSGSYEQYF.

This clonotype was picked up many times. CDR3 DNA sequence: TGTGCCAGCAGCACCGGGGGGAGTCATAGCTACGAGCAGTACTTC. As protein: CASSTGGSHSYEQYF. V is TRBV7-6 and J is TRBJ2-7; 7 bases match TRBD2. V lost 5 bases, J lost 3 bases, and 10 bases stayed unmatched. The CDR3 length is 15 residues. Germline CDR1 SGHVS, CDR2 FNYEAQ.

This clonotype ranks as medium-sized. The chain joins TRBV20-1 to TRBJ1-1; maybe TRBD1 (5 bases). V lost 4 bases, J lost 4 bases, and 10 bases lay in between. Germline assignment: CDR1 DFQATT and CDR2 SNEGSKA (reference sequence). The CDR3 spans 12 residues. The CDR3 loop is CSATSRGTEAFF. Here the CDR3 DNA reads TGCAGTGCTACCTCGAGGGGCACTGAAGCTTTCTTT.

This clonotype has a count of ten or more. This sequence joins TRBV9 and TRBJ2-3; D not resolved. Trimming cost V 5 bases and J 3 bases, with 4 bases left between them. Per the germline V gene, CDR1 is SGDLS and CDR2 is YYNGEE. The CDR3 has 11 residues. The CDR3: CASSETDTQYF. In nucleotides, the CDR3 is TGTGCCAGCAGTGAAACAGATACGCAGTATTTT.

The chain joins TRBV20-1 to TRBJ2-3; possible D gene TRBD2, 6 bases. The CDR3 covers 17 residues. Trimming took off 0 bases at V and 6 bases at J, with 22 bases between the two ends. Germline CDR1 and CDR2: DFQATT and SNEGSKA (reference sequence). Here the CDR3 DNA reads TGCAGTGCTAGAGAGCCCGTGGCGCGGGGTGTATGGGATACGCAGTATTTT. Its translation is CSAREPVARGVWDTQYF.

Comment on this clonotype: A much bigger clone sits one base away, suggesting this may be a read error. The chain uses TRBV6-2 or TRBV6-3 and TRBJ1-1; D may be TRBD1 (5 bases). V was clipped by 10 bases and J by 3 bases, with 18 bases between them. The CDR3 has 14 residues. Germline assignment: CDR1 MNHEY and CDR2 SVGEGT. CDR3 amino acids: CAIQKIRGYTEAFF. The DNA of the CDR3 is TGTGCCATCCAGAAAATCCGGGGGTACACTGAAGCTTTCTTT.

This clonotype was recorded many times. The V and J genes are TRBV20-1 and TRBJ1-5; D not certain. The V and J ends lost 6 bases and 0 bases respectively, with 12 bases between them. This CDR3 is built from 14 residues. CDR1 is DFQATT and CDR2 is SNEGSKA in the germline V gene (reference sequence). The CDR3 DNA reads as TGCAGTGCCCCAGGACCGTTTAGCAATCAGCCCCAGCATTTT. Protein: CSAPGPFSNQPQHF.

This clonotype is medium-sized. The V call is TRBV10-2, the J call TRBJ2-3; D may be TRBD2 (6 bases). Germline values: CDR1 WSHSY, CDR2 SAAADI. This CDR3 is 12 amino acids long. Trimming cost V 10 bases and J 4 bases, with 12 bases left between them. In DNA form, the CDR3 reads TGCGCCACCGAGGGACTGTCAGATACGCAGTATTTT. Translating gives CATEGLSDTQYF.

Many counts were recorded for this clonotype. The J gene is TRBJ1-6, the V gene TRBV7-9, with D unclear. CDR3 length: 15 amino acids. Germline-derived CDR1 and CDR2 are SEHNR and FQNEAQ (reference sequence). Trimming cost V 2 bases and J 1 base, with 6 bases left between them. The CDR3, as DNA: TGTGCCAGCAGCTTAATGGGGTCCTATAATTCACCCCTCCACTTT. Encoded protein: CASSLMGSYNSPLHF. Full variable domain (missing parts from reference TRBV7-9 and TRBJ1-6): DTGVSQNPRHKITKRGQNVTFRCDPISEHNRLYWYRQTLGQGPEFLTYFQNEAQLEKSRLLSDRFSAERPKGSFSTLEIQRTEQGDSAMYLCASSLMGSYNSPLHFGNGTRLTVT.